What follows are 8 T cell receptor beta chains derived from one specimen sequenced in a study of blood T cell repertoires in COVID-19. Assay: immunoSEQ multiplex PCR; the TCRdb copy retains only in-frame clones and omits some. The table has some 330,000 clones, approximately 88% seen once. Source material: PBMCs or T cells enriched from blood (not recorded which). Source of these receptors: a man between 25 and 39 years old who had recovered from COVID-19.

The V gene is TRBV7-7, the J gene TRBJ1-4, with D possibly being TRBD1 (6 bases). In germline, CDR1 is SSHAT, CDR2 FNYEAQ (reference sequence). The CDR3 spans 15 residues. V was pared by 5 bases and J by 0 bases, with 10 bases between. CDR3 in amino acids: CASSPDSTTNEKLFF. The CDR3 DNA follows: TGTGCCAGCAGCCCGGACAGCACAACTAATGAAAAACTGTTTTTT.

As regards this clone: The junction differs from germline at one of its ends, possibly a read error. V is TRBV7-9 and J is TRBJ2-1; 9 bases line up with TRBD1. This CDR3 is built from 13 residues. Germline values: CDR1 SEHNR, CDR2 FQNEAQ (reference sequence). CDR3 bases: TGTGCCAGCAGCTTAATCAACCGGGACAGGGTAGTCTTC. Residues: CASSLINRDRVVF.

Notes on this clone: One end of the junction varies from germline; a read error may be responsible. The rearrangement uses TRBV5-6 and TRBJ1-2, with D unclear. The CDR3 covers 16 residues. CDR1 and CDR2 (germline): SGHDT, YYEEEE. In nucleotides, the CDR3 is TGTGCCAGCAGCTTCGGTTACGAAGGGTGGGTTGGAGGCTACACTTTC. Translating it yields CASSFGYEGWVGGYTF.

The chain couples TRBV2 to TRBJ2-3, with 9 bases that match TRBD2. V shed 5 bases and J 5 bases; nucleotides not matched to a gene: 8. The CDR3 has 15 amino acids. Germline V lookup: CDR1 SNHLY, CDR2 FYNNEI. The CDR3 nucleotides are TGTGCCAGCAGTTCTGCGGGGGGGCCTGGAGATACGCAGTATTTT. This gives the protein CASSSAGGPGDTQYF.

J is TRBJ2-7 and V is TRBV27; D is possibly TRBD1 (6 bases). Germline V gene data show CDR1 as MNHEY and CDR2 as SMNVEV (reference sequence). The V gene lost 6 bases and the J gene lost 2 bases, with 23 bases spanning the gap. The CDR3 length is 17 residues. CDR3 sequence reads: CASSKRTDPNHPYEQYF. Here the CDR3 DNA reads TGTGCCAGCAGCAAGCGGACAGACCCGAATCATCCCTACGAGCAGTACTTC.

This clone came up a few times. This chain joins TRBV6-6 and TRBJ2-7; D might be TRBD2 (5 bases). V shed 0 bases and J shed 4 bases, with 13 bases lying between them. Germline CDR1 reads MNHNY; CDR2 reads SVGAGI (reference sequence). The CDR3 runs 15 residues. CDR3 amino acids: CASSYSKGVGYEQYF. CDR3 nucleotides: TGTGCCAGCAGTTACTCAAAGGGAGTGGGATACGAGCAGTACTTC.

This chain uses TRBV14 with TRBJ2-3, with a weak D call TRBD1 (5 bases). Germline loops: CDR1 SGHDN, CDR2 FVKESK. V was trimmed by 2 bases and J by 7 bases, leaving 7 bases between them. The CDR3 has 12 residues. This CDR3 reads CASSQTGHTQYF. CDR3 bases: TGTGCCAGCAGCCAAACAGGACATACGCAGTATTTT.

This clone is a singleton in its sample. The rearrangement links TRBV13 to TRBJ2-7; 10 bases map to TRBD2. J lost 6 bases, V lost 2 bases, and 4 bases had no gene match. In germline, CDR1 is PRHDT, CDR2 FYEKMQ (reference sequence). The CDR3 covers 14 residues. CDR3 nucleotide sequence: TGTGCCAGCAGCTTATATGCTAGCGGGGGCGAGCAGTACTTC. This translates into CASSLYASGGEQYF. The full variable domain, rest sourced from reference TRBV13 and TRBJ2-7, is AAGVIQSPRHLIKEKRETATLKCYPIPRHDTVYWYQQGPGQDPQFLISFYEKMQSDKGSIPDRFSAQQFSDYHSELNMSSLELGDSALYFCASSLYASGGEQYFGPGTRLTVT.